This passage covers 6 T cell receptor beta chains from one sample sequenced in a study of T cell clones after liver transplantation. Clones were sequenced by immunoSEQ multiplex PCR, and TCRdb holds only the in-frame ones, with some missing. The sample records over 5,500 clones, 70% being singletons. This material consisted of CD8+ T cells from blood, taken before liver transplant. These receptors all come from a human donor who received a liver transplant.

The CDR3 DNA follows: TGTGCCAGCAGCCGAGAAAGGGACAGGGATTTGTATCAGCCCCAGCATTTT. Its translation is CASSRERDRDLYQPQHF. The chain couples TRBV5-6 to TRBJ1-5; 9 bases match TRBD1. Losses at the gene ends were 4 bases for V and 5 bases for J; bases not matched to a gene: 13. The CDR3 totals 17 residues. CDR1 and CDR2 (germline): SGHDT, YYEEEE.

The V gene is TRBV7-6, the J gene TRBJ2-5, with D tentatively TRBD2 (6 bases). Between the trimmed V and J ends, which lost 2 bases and 4 bases, there was a span of 14 bases. Germline V gives CDR1 SGHVS, CDR2 FNYEAQ. The CDR3 consists of 15 residues. CDR3 in amino acids: CASSLNAGLRETQYF. The CDR3 nucleotides are TGTGCCAGCAGCTTAAACGCGGGGCTGAGAGAGACCCAGTACTTC.

Within the sample, this clone is medium-sized. V gene TRBV7-9 combines with J gene TRBJ1-1, with a possible D match to TRBD1 (5 bases). V was pared by 6 bases and J by 5 bases, with 13 bases between. Germline-derived CDR1 and CDR2 are SEHNR and FQNEAQ (reference sequence). This CDR3 contains 13 residues. For the CDR3, the DNA is TGTGCCAGCAGTTCGGGACTCCCAACTGAAGCTTTCTTT. This translates into CASSSGLPTEAFF. Looking up the rest from reference TRBV7-9 and TRBJ1-1 gives the full variable domain: DTGVSQNPRHKITKRGQNVTFRCDPISEHNRLYWYRQTLGQGPEFLTYFQNEAQLEKSRLLSDRFSAERPKGSFSTLEIQRTEQGDSAMYLCASSSGLPTEAFFGQGTRLTVV.

This clone has more than one count but fewer than ten. This rearrangement joins TRBV19 to TRBJ2-7, with D tentatively TRBD1 (6 bases). Germline CDR1 and CDR2: LNHDA and SQIVND (reference sequence). The CDR3 runs 16 residues. The V end was cut by 5 bases, the J end by 0 bases, with 17 bases between. The CDR3 sequence: CASSSAAGENSYEQYF. CDR3 in DNA: TGTGCCAGTAGTTCGGCGGCAGGGGAGAACTCCTACGAGCAGTACTTC.

V usage is TRBV14 and J usage is TRBJ1-2, with 8 bases identical to TRBD1. The J segment lost 7 bases and the V segment lost 3 bases, leaving 13 bases of the junction unmatched. The CDR3 totals 16 residues. The germline V gene has CDR1 SGHDN and CDR2 FVKESK. CDR3 in amino acids: CASSQRDRKTLGGYTF. In DNA, the CDR3 is TGTGCCAGCAGCCAGCGGGACAGGAAGACGCTTGGTGGCTACACCTTC.

The V and J genes are TRBV28 and TRBJ2-7; TRBD1 matches at 7 bases. This CDR3 region has 14 residues. In germline, CDR1 is MDHEN, CDR2 SYDVKM. V lost 5 bases, J lost 4 bases, and 8 bases stayed unmatched. CDR3 region: CASSRGLAFYEQYF. CDR3 DNA sequence: TGTGCCAGCAGTAGGGGGCTAGCCTTTTACGAGCAGTACTTC.